This T cell receptor (beta chain) was documented in a study of OX40 agonist ivuxolimab in advanced cancers. Assay: immunoSEQ multiplex PCR; the TCRdb copy retains only in-frame clones and omits some. The top ten clones hold about 2% of a sample with tens of thousands of clones, about 90% of them seen once. Trimming stripped 0 bases from V and 6 bases from J, with 12 bases between. This CDR3 has 15 residues. CDR1 and CDR2 from the germline V gene are SEHNR and FQNEAQ (reference sequence). General study points: Nonresponders included some who also had low normalized T-cell clonal expansion. The specificity for antigen of the expanded peripheral T cells was not determined.

Note on this clone: Its antigen is as yet unknown.

The sequence derives from an adult with an advanced solid tumor such as melanoma, head and neck, liver or kidney cancer. J is TRBJ1-5 and V is TRBV7-9; D uncertain. Sample: CD4+ or CD8+ T cells sorted from blood, taken in a trial of the OX40 agonist ivuxolimab. CDR3 in DNA: TGTGCCAGCAGCTTAGCCGGGCCATCCGGTCAGCCCCAGCATTTT. Protein: CASSLAGPSGQPQHF.